A single sample gave rise to the 27 T cell receptor beta chains below, sequenced in a study of glioma-infiltrating T cells. TCR alpha and beta CDR3 regions were amplified from RNA using iRepertoire nested multiplex PCR. One entry per CDR3 protein results from TCRdb running MiXCR on the multiplex PCR reads. The table has roughly 120,000 distinct CDR3 sequences, roughly 25% seen once. Sequencing input: glioma tissue, nonneoplastic brain tissue, or PBMCs (not recorded which). The source of these receptors is a human donor with low-grade glioma or glioblastoma, undergoing nonglioma brain surgery, or in good health (not recorded which).

This clonotype was recorded many times. This chain links TRBV25-1 with TRBJ1-3, with a tentative D call TRBD1 (6 bases). CDR1 and CDR2 (germline): MGHDK, SYGVNS. The CDR3 consists of 15 residues. V lost 6 bases to trimming and J lost 0 bases, with 12 bases between them. CDR3 coding DNA: TGTGCCAGCAGCCCCCGGACAGACTCTGGAAACACCATATATTTT. This codes for CASSPRTDSGNTIYF. The entire variable domain, with the rest obtained from reference TRBV25-1 and TRBJ1-3, is as follows: EADIYQTPRYLVIGTGKKITLECSQTMGHDKMYWYQQDPGMELHLIHYSYGVNSTEKGDLSSESTVSRIRTEHFPLTLESARPSHTSQYLCASSPRTDSGNTIYFGEGSWLTVV.

The chain links TRBV19 to TRBJ2-7, with 7 positions matching TRBD2. Germline V lookup: CDR1 LNHDA, CDR2 SQIVND (reference sequence). The CDR3 totals 13 residues. After removal of 7 bases from V and 6 bases from J, the junction contained 9 bases not matched to a gene. This CDR3 is CASNPGTNVEQYF. CDR3 bases: TGTGCCAGTAATCCGGGGACTAACGTCGAGCAGTACTTC.

This clonotype has at least ten counts. The gene calls are TRBV28 and TRBJ2-1; 8 bases align to TRBD2. Germline CDR1 is MDHEN and CDR2 is SYDVKM. The CDR3 extends over 16 amino acids. V shed 4 bases, J shed 5 bases, and the junction held 10 bases outside the gene matches. This CDR3 is CASSSQGVRGDNEQFF. In DNA form, the CDR3 reads TGTGCCAGCAGTTCCCAAGGGGTGCGGGGGGACAATGAGCAGTTCTTC.

This clonotype was detected many times. The rearrangement links TRBV6-1 to TRBJ2-1, with 10 positions matching TRBD2. The CDR3 consists of 16 residues. With 7 bases clipped from V and 6 bases from J, the junction kept 12 bases outside the gene matches. CDR1 MNHNS and CDR2 SASEGT come from the germline V gene. CDR3 protein: CASNMRLAGRLNEQFF. The CDR3 DNA sequence: TGTGCCAGCAACATGCGACTAGCGGGTAGACTCAATGAGCAGTTCTTC.

This clonotype has only a few counts. This chain links TRBV7-2 with TRBJ1-2; D is uncertain. This CDR3 is 15 amino acids long. Trimming removed 0 bases from V and 8 bases from J, with 16 bases in between. Germline CDR1 SGHTA, CDR2 FQGNSA. DNA of the CDR3: TGTGCCAGCAGCTTAGCGCGGGTCCCAAACCACGGCTACACCTTC. It encodes CASSLARVPNHGYTF.

Remarks on this clonotype: Being one base from a much bigger clone, this may be a read error. This chain joins TRBV5-1 and TRBJ2-3, with 8 bases aligning to TRBD1. Germline assignment: CDR1 SGHRS and CDR2 YFSETQ. V was pared by 6 bases and J by 0 bases, with 3 bases of the junction left unmatched. The CDR3 extends over 14 amino acids. The CDR3 DNA reads as TGCGCCAGCAAGACAGGGGTCAGCACAGATACGCAGTATTTT. The encoded protein is CASKTGVSTDTQYF.

The chain has TRBV14 and TRBJ2-7; 10 nucleotides agree with TRBD1. The CDR3 covers 16 residues. Germline trimming cut 1 base from V and 4 bases from J; bases unmatched to any gene: 7. Germline-derived CDR1 and CDR2 are SGHDN and FVKESK. The chain's CDR3 is CASSQVLLDRGYEQYF. The CDR3 DNA sequence: TGTGCCAGCAGCCAAGTCCTCTTGGACAGGGGGTACGAGCAGTACTTC.

As concerns this clonotype: This could be a read error, since a much larger clone is one nucleotide away. J is TRBJ2-7 and V is TRBV4-1; D is possibly TRBD2 (6 bases). Germline V lookup: CDR1 MGHRA, CDR2 YSYEKL. The CDR3 is made up of 14 amino acids. The CDR3 sequence is CACSQAGTHYEQYF. The CDR3 nucleotides are TGCGCCTGCAGCCAAGCCGGGACTCATTACGAGCAGTACTTC.

Notes on this clonotype: The junction departs from the called germline gene at one end, perhaps through a read error. This CDR3 reads CASSLVVAPYGYNF. Here the CDR3 DNA reads TGTGCCAGCAGCTTAGTGGTAGCCCCATATGGCTACAACTTC. V usage is TRBV7-2 and J usage is TRBJ1-2; unclear D gene. This CDR3 contains 14 residues. Looked up from germline, CDR1 is SGHTA and CDR2 is FQGNSA.

Many counts were recorded for this clonotype. The gene calls are TRBV28 and TRBJ1-2, with 8 bases lining up with TRBD1. The trim removed 5 bases at V and 4 bases at J, leaving 15 bases unmatched. There are 17 residues in the CDR3. Looked up from germline, CDR1 is MDHEN and CDR2 is SYDVKM. Here the CDR3 DNA reads TGTGCCAGCAGTATAGGGGGACCGGGACAGGTCTTCTATGGCTACACCTTC. Translation gives CASSIGGPGQVFYGYTF.

This clonotype came up many times. The V and J genes are TRBV7-2 and TRBJ2-1; 15 bases agree with TRBD2. Germline loops: CDR1 SGHTA, CDR2 FQGNSA. CDR3 length: 16 residues. Germline trimming cut 5 bases from V and 12 bases from J; bases unmatched to any gene: 11. CDR3 DNA sequence: TGTGCCAGCAGCCTCGGCTCGGGACTAGCGGGAGGCGGGCAGTTCTTC. Translated: CASSLGSGLAGGGQFF.

Ten or more counts support this clonotype. V gene TRBV28 combines with J gene TRBJ2-7; the D gene is possibly TRBD2 (5 bases). Trimming pared 3 bases from V and 2 bases from J, leaving 14 bases between. Germline-derived CDR1 and CDR2 are MDHEN and SYDVKM. This CDR3 contains 15 residues. In nucleotides, the CDR3 is TGTGCCAGCAGTTTTGAATCGGGATCCACCTACGAGCAGTACTTC. As protein: CASSFESGSTYEQYF.

Concerning this clonotype itself: This may be a read error: a much more frequent sequence differs by one nucleotide. The chain recombines TRBV20-1 with TRBJ2-1; no reliable D call. Germline V gene sequence: CDR1 DFQATT, CDR2 SNEGSKA (reference sequence). The CDR3 runs to 14 residues. V shed 6 bases and J shed 12 bases, with 24 bases lying between them. CDR3 nucleotide sequence: TGCAGTGCAATGACCCAGCGTATAACCAATAGGCAGTTCTTC. This codes for CSAMTQRITNRQFF.

With regard to this clonotype: This clone may be a read error of a much larger clone one base away. The chain has TRBV10-3 and TRBJ2-3; 7 bases are shared with TRBD2. Germline V gene sequence: CDR1 ENHRY, CDR2 SYGVKD. The CDR3 covers 17 residues. V was pared by 2 bases and J by 2 bases, with 10 bases of the junction left unmatched. CDR3 nucleotide sequence: TGTGCCATCAGTGAGCCGAAGCTAGCGGACTTCACAGATACGCAGTATTTT. It is translated as CAISEPKLADFTDTQYF.

The chain couples TRBV7-6 to TRBJ2-1; 8 bases align to TRBD1. Germline lookup yields CDR1 SGHVS and CDR2 FNYEAQ. Trimming at V came to 0 bases and at J to 1 base, leaving 5 bases not matched to a gene. The CDR3 spans 17 residues. The CDR3 reads CASSLAPGQDSYNEQFF. In nucleotides, the CDR3 is TGTGCCAGCAGCTTAGCGCCGGGACAGGATTCCTACAATGAGCAGTTCTTC.

This clonotype was counted between two and nine times. The gene calls are TRBV14 and TRBJ2-1; D gene ambiguous. The ends were cut back, 2 bases at V and 6 bases at J, with 2 bases in the middle. The germline V gene has CDR1 SGHDN and CDR2 FVKESK. The CDR3 is 11 residues long. CDR3 coding DNA: TGTGCCAGCAGCCAAACCAATGAGCAGTTCTTC. It translates to CASSQTNEQFF.

This chain connects TRBV12-3 or TRBV12-4 to TRBJ1-2; TRBD1 aligns across 7 bases. This CDR3 is 15 amino acids long. J gave up 2 bases and V 6 bases, and 9 bases lay outside the gene matches. Here the CDR3 reads CASSPRTGINYGYTF. As DNA, the CDR3 is TGTGCCAGCAGCCCCAGGACAGGAATAAACTATGGCTACACCTTC.

Details on this clonotype: At one end, the junction sequence differs from germline, possibly due to a read error. The chain uses TRBV20-1 and TRBJ2-7; maybe TRBD2 (6 bases). The CDR3 covers 19 residues. CDR1 and CDR2 (germline): DFQATT, SNEGSKA (reference sequence). DNA of the CDR3: TGCAGTGCTAGAGATCTCTTCACCCTCGTGGGGGAGGCGTCCTACGAGCGGTACTTC. The encoded protein is CSARDLFTLVGEASYERYF.

In the case of this clonotype: An end of the junction differs from the germline gene, which may be a read error. The chain links TRBV4-3 to TRBJ1-3, with D possibly matching TRBD1 (6 bases). This CDR3 is 17 amino acids long. Germline assignment: CDR1 LGHNA and CDR2 YSLEER. DNA of the CDR3: TGCGACAGCAGCCAAGGCCAAGTGGGGGCTAACGGAAACACCATATATTTT. This gives the protein CDSSQGQVGANGNTIYF.

This clonotype came up many times. V gene TRBV12-3 or TRBV12-4 combines with J gene TRBJ1-5, with D uncertain. V gave up 7 bases and J gave up 0 bases, with 4 bases separating them. The CDR3 is 12 amino acids. The CDR3 sequence is CASTLSNQPQHF. The CDR3 nucleotides read TGTGCCAGCACCCTTAGCAATCAGCCCCAGCATTTT.

The rearrangement links TRBV29-1 to TRBJ2-7, with no clear D. Trimming left V 1 base short and J 8 bases short, with 15 bases between. From germline, CDR1 is SQVTM and CDR2 ANQGSEA. The CDR3 runs to 13 residues. The CDR3 DNA sequence: TGCAGCGTTGAAGGAAAACCAGGCGCCCAGCAGTACTTC. Protein: CSVEGKPGAQQYF.

This clonotype came up a few times. The chain joins TRBV7-3 to TRBJ2-1; 8 nucleotides line up with TRBD1. The CDR3 spans 14 residues. Germline V gene sequence: CDR1 SGHTA, CDR2 FQGTGA. V was clipped by 1 base and J by 7 bases; unmatched bases: 3. The CDR3 reads CASSLNRGNNEQFF. The CDR3 coding sequence is TGTGCCAGCAGCTTAAACAGGGGGAATAATGAGCAGTTCTTC.

The rearrangement uses TRBV3-1 and TRBJ1-2; TRBD1 matches at 7 bases. The CDR3 has 15 residues. V shed 3 bases and J 1 base; nucleotides not matched to a gene: 5. Germline V gene sequence: CDR1 LGHDT, CDR2 YNNKEL (reference sequence). CDR3 sequence (DNA): TGTGCCAGCAGCCATACGGCAGGGGGTAACTATGGCTACACCTTC. This sequence encodes CASSHTAGGNYGYTF.

About this clonotype: A junction end diverges from the germline sequence, so it may reflect a read error. This chain connects TRBV7-2 to TRBJ2-5, with TRBD2 matching 7 bases. Germline CDR1 and CDR2: SGHTA and FQGNSA. The CDR3 has 13 residues. The CDR3 nucleotides are TGTGCCAGCACCGAGGGAGGGCCGGAGGCCCAGTGCTTC. Its protein is CASTEGGPEAQCF.

The sample holds many counts of this clonotype. The chain combines TRBV6-1 with TRBJ1-6, with 10 nucleotides matching TRBD1. In germline, CDR1 is MNHNS, CDR2 SASEGT. Trimming at V came to 7 bases and at J to 9 bases, leaving 9 bases not matched to a gene. This CDR3 is 15 amino acids long. The CDR3, as DNA: TGTGCCAGCACCGCACCCGGACAGGGGGTTTCACCCCTCCACTTT. Its protein is CASTAPGQGVSPLHF.

This clonotype appeared many times. V and J are TRBV18 and TRBJ2-3; either TRBD1 or TRBD2 may fit D (5 bases each). Trimming stripped 8 bases from V and 0 bases from J, with 12 bases between. The V gene's germline CDR1 is KGHSH and CDR2 LQKENI. The CDR3 is made up of 14 amino acids. CDR3: CASSPGPSTDTQYF. CDR3 DNA sequence: TGTGCCAGCAGCCCGGGGCCGAGCACAGATACGCAGTATTTT.

This clonotype is a singleton in its sample. The V call is TRBV10-3, the J call TRBJ1-2; weak D call: TRBD1 (5 bases). Trimming cost V 6 bases and J 4 bases, with 21 bases left between them. Germline V gene sequence: CDR1 ENHRY, CDR2 SYGVKD. The CDR3 is made up of 16 amino acids. CDR3 nucleotides: TGTGCCATCAGGAGCCCTGCCCGGGGGGGATCCTATGGCTACACCTTC. This gives the protein CAIRSPARGGSYGYTF.